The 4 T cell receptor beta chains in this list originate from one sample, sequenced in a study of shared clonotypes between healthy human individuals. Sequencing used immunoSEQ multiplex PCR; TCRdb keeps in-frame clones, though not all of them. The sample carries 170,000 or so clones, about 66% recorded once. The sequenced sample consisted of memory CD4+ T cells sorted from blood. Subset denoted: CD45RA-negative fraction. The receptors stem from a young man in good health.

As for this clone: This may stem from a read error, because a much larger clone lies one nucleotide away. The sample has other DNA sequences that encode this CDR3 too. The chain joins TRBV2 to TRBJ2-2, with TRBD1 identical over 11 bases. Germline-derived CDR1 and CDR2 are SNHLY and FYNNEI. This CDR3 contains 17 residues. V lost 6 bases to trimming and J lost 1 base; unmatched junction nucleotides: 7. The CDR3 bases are TGTGCCAGCAGCCTACGGGGGACAGGGGGGAACACCGGGGAGCTGTTTTTT. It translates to CASSLRGTGGNTGELFF. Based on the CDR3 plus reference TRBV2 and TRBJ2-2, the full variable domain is EPEVTQTPSHQVTQMGQEVILRCVPISNHLYFYWYRQILGQKVEFLVSFYNNEISEKSEIFDDQFSVERPDGSNFTLKIRSTKLEDSAMYFCASSLRGTGGNTGELFFGEGSRLTVL.

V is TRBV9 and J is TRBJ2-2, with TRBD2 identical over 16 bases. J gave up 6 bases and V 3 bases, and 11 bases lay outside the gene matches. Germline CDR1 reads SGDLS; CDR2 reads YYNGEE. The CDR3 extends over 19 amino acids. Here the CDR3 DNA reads TGTGCCAGCAGCGCGACGGATACGGGACTAGCGGGAGGGGCCGGGGAGCTGTTTTTT. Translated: CASSATDTGLAGGAGELFF.

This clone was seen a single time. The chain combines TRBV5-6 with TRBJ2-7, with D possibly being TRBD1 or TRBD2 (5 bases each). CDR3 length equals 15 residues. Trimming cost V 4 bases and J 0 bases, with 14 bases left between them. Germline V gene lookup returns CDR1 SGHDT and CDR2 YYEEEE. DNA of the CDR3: TGTGCCAGCAGCCCGGGACGGACGTTCTCCTACGAGCAGTACTTC. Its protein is CASSPGRTFSYEQYF.

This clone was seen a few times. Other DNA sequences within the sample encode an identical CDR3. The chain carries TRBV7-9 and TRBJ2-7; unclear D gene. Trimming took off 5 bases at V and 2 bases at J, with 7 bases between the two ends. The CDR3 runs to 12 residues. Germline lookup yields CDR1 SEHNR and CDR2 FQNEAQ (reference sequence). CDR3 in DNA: TGTGCCAGCAGCCAGGAGACCTACGAGCAGTACTTC. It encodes CASSQETYEQYF.